This T cell receptor beta chain was identified during a study of blood T cell repertoires in COVID-19. Across the study: Sites across the United States, Italy and Spain contributed samples from acute and convalescent COVID-19.

Each participant's cohort was designated according to participant-reported clinical history. Assay: immunoSEQ multiplex PCR; the TCRdb copy retains only in-frame clones and omits some. Among approximately 390,000 clones, approximately 87% were seen once, and the ten largest hold around 9.3%. Germline CDR1 SNHLY, CDR2 FYNNEI. With 7 bases clipped from V and 4 bases from J, the junction kept 7 bases outside the gene matches. The CDR3 sequence is 13 residues long. This chain uses TRBV2 with TRBJ2-7, with 7 bases identical to TRBD1. This TCR was recovered from a woman in her forties or fifties who had recovered from COVID-19. The sequenced material came from PBMCs or T cells enriched from blood (not recorded which). CDR3 sequence: CASTYDREYEQYF. The CDR3 DNA reads as TGTGCCAGCACTTACGACAGGGAGTACGAGCAGTACTTC.